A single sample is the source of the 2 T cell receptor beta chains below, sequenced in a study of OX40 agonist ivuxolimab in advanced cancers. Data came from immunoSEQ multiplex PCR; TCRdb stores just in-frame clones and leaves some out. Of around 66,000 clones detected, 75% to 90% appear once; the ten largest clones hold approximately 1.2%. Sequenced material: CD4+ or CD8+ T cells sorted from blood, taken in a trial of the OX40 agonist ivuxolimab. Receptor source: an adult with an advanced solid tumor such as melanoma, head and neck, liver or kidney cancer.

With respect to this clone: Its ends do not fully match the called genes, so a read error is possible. The DNA of the CDR3 is TGTGCCAGCAGCTTAGCTACGGAGCCTGTTGGTTTT. Amino acid sequence: CASSLATEPVGF. V gene TRBV7-3 combines with J gene TRBJ2-3; no clear D gene. CDR3 length: 12 amino acids. CDR1 and CDR2 from the germline V gene are SGHTA and FQGTGA.

This CDR3 is CASSLSGATNEKLFF. The DNA for the CDR3 is TGTGCCAGCAGTTTATCCGGTGCAACTAATGAAAAACTGTTTTTT. This chain links TRBV28 with TRBJ1-4; D is ambiguous. Germline CDR1 reads MDHEN; CDR2 reads SYDVKM. CDR3 length equals 15 residues. V lost 1 base, J lost 0 bases, and 6 bases lay in between.